These 19 T cell receptor beta chains originate from one sample sequenced in a study of OX40 agonist ivuxolimab in advanced cancers. Measured with immunoSEQ multiplex PCR; TCRdb has only the in-frame clones, and not every one. Of 50,000 to 70,000 clones listed, approximately 83% are singletons. The material was CD4+ or CD8+ T cells sorted from blood, obtained in a trial of the OX40 agonist ivuxolimab. All receptors derive from an adult with an advanced solid tumor such as melanoma, head and neck, liver or kidney cancer.

The chain couples TRBV11-2 to TRBJ2-3, with D unresolved. Germline V gives CDR1 SGHAT, CDR2 FQNNGV. V was trimmed by 2 bases and J by 2 bases, leaving 2 bases between them. The CDR3 extends over 12 amino acids. Written as DNA, the CDR3 is TGTGCCAGCAGCTTAATCACAGATACGCAGTATTTT. Encoded protein: CASSLITDTQYF.

This sequence joins TRBV2 and TRBJ2-1, with D hard to call. Germline loops: CDR1 SNHLY, CDR2 FYNNEI. This CDR3 is built from 13 residues. Trimming took 2 bases from V and 6 from J, leaving 8 bases between them. The CDR3, as DNA: TGTGCCAGCAGTGAATTTACCGGCAATGAGCAGTTCTTC. It is translated as CASSEFTGNEQFF. The full variable domain, completed using reference TRBV2 and TRBJ2-1, is EPEVTQTPSHQVTQMGQEVILRCVPISNHLYFYWYRQILGQKVEFLVSFYNNEISEKSEIFDDQFSVERPDGSNFTLKIRSTKLEDSAMYFCASSEFTGNEQFFGPGTRLTVL.

The J gene is TRBJ2-3, the V gene TRBV19, with D unclear. Germline V lookup: CDR1 LNHDA, CDR2 SQIVND (reference sequence). V lost 2 bases to trimming and J lost 1 base, with 7 bases between them. The CDR3 sequence is 14 residues long. In DNA form, the CDR3 reads TGTGCCAGTAGTATATCGGCTGGCACAGATACGCAGTATTTT. As protein: CASSISAGTDTQYF.

The chain combines TRBV6-5 with TRBJ2-7; 10 bases are a match to TRBD1. The CDR3 consists of 14 residues. V was clipped by 5 bases and J by 6 bases; unmatched bases: 7. Germline CDR1 is MNHEY and CDR2 is SVGAGI. The CDR3 loop is CASSDDRGQSEQYF. The CDR3 nucleotides read TGTGCCAGCAGTGACGACAGGGGGCAAAGCGAGCAGTACTTC.

J is TRBJ1-2 and V is TRBV13; maybe TRBD1 (5 bases). The germline gives CDR1 PRHDT, CDR2 FYEKMQ (reference sequence). The CDR3 spans 15 residues. The V end lost 5 bases, the J end lost 7 bases, and 20 bases lay between the germline ends. CDR3 DNA: TGTGCCAGCAGCCGTCGGGGACGCTATGAGGGTGGCTACACCTTC. This encodes CASSRRGRYEGGYTF.

This clone was counted between two and nine times. This chain connects TRBV11-1 to TRBJ1-6, with a tentative D call TRBD1 (5 bases). Germline V gene data show CDR1 as SGHAT and CDR2 as FQDESV (reference sequence). Trimming removed 0 bases at V and 8 bases at J, with 11 bases between. The CDR3 runs 15 residues. The CDR3 region is CASSLAPGFDSPLHF. CDR3 sequence (DNA): TGTGCCAGCAGCTTAGCACCAGGGTTTGATTCACCCCTCCACTTT.

The rearrangement uses TRBV27 and TRBJ1-2; TRBD1 is a possible D gene (6 bases). Germline loops: CDR1 MNHEY, CDR2 SMNVEV (reference sequence). Between the trimmed V and J ends, which lost 3 bases and 6 bases, there was a span of 17 bases. The CDR3 length is 15 residues. CDR3: CASSFSGGRSNGYTF. CDR3 in DNA: TGTGCCAGCAGTTTCAGCGGGGGGCGATCGAATGGCTACACCTTC.

This rearrangement joins TRBV15 to TRBJ2-7; a possible D gene is TRBD2 (6 bases). This CDR3 region has 13 residues. CDR1 and CDR2 from the germline V gene are LNHNV and YYDKDF (reference sequence). Trimming left V 4 bases short and J 6 bases short, with 13 bases between. The CDR3: CATSIMPGGEQYF. The CDR3 DNA is TGTGCCACCAGCATCATGCCCGGGGGCGAGCAGTACTTC.

This chain joins TRBV7-2 and TRBJ1-6; no clear D. The germline V gene has CDR1 SGHTA and CDR2 FQGNSA. Trimming left V 5 bases short and J 7 bases short, with 9 bases between. The CDR3 is 13 residues long. Here the CDR3 DNA reads TGTGCCAGCAGCGCAAACCGAAATTCACCCCTCCACTTT. It yields the protein CASSANRNSPLHF.

This clone was picked up one time. This CDR3 reads CASSPNRDSNQPQHF. CDR3 DNA sequence: TGTGCCAGCAGTCCAAACCGGGATAGCAATCAGCCCCAGCATTTT. This chain links TRBV7-2 with TRBJ1-5, with D uncertain. This CDR3 has 15 residues. Trimming stripped 6 bases from V and 0 bases from J, with 12 bases between. CDR1 SGHTA and CDR2 FQGNSA come from the germline V gene.

The chain's CDR3 is CASSISGQTYEQYF. For the CDR3, the DNA is TGTGCCAGTAGTATCTCCGGACAGACCTACGAGCAGTACTTC. V is TRBV19 and J is TRBJ2-7; the D gene is possibly TRBD1 (6 bases). Trimming cost V 3 bases and J 2 bases, with 11 bases left between them. Germline V gene sequence: CDR1 LNHDA, CDR2 SQIVND (reference sequence). The CDR3 has 14 residues.

The V gene is TRBV28, the J gene TRBJ2-1; D ambiguous. This CDR3 region has 12 residues. Per germline, CDR1 MDHEN and CDR2 SYDVKM. V was shortened by 9 bases and J by 9 bases, with 15 bases between the two germline ends. CDR3 sequence reads: CASDSLESEQFF. CDR3 DNA: TGTGCCAGTGACTCCCTGGAGAGTGAGCAGTTCTTC.

The chain has TRBV6-5 and TRBJ2-3; D might be TRBD1 or TRBD2, each matching 5 bases. Germline assignment: CDR1 MNHEY and CDR2 SVGAGI. The CDR3 length is 15 residues. The germline V and J ends were trimmed by 0 bases and 0 bases, with 7 bases remaining between them. The CDR3 region has the DNA TGTGCCAGCAGTTACTCACGGGACAGCACAGATACGCAGTATTTT. Its translation: CASSYSRDSTDTQYF.

The rearrangement links TRBV18 to TRBJ2-1, with TRBD2 matching over 12 bases. J lost 8 bases, V lost 2 bases, and 13 bases had no gene match. CDR1 and CDR2 from the germline V gene are KGHSH and LQKENI. CDR3 length: 18 amino acids. The CDR3 nucleotides are TGTGCCAGCTCACCAATCCCCGGACTAGCGGGGACATTCGATGAGCAGTTCTTC. It encodes CASSPIPGLAGTFDEQFF.

This clone was found once. The chain uses TRBV2 and TRBJ1-4; D unresolved. Deletions cut 2 bases from V and 0 bases from J, with 4 bases between. Per germline, CDR1 SNHLY and CDR2 FYNNEI. The CDR3 has 14 amino acids. The CDR3 loop reads CASSERPTNEKLFF. The CDR3 DNA follows: TGTGCCAGCAGTGAAAGGCCAACTAATGAAAAACTGTTTTTT. The variable domain in full, completed from reference TRBV2 and TRBJ1-4, reads EPEVTQTPSHQVTQMGQEVILRCVPISNHLYFYWYRQILGQKVEFLVSFYNNEISEKSEIFDDQFSVERPDGSNFTLKIRSTKLEDSAMYFCASSERPTNEKLFFGSGTQLSVL.

The chain links TRBV9 to TRBJ1-1, with a possible D match to TRBD1 (6 bases). There are 13 residues in the CDR3. From germline, CDR1 is SGDLS and CDR2 YYNGEE. Trimming removed 8 bases at V and 4 bases at J, with 15 bases between. CDR3 in DNA: TGTGCCAGTTCAGGGGAGGGGATCACTGAAGCTTTCTTT. Encoded protein: CASSGEGITEAFF.

The chain employs TRBV27 and TRBJ2-7, with D perhaps TRBD2 (6 bases). Germline V lookup: CDR1 MNHEY, CDR2 SMNVEV (reference sequence). This CDR3 spans 13 amino acids. Trimming stripped 5 bases from V and 6 bases from J, with 14 bases between. As DNA, the CDR3 is TGTGCCAGCAGTACTTACGGGGGTGGCGAGCAGTACTTC. Residues: CASSTYGGGEQYF.

This clone came up once. The chain links TRBV11-2 to TRBJ1-1; no definite D call. Per the germline V gene, CDR1 is SGHAT and CDR2 is FQNNGV. The CDR3 runs to 10 residues. V lost 8 bases and J lost 11, with 12 bases in between. CDR3 in amino acids: CASSQIGAFF. The CDR3 DNA sequence: TGTGCCAGCTCCCAGATCGGTGCTTTCTTT.

The chain employs TRBV7-9 and TRBJ2-3; no reliable D call. The CDR3 consists of 14 residues. Germline V gene data show CDR1 as SEHNR and CDR2 as FQNEAQ (reference sequence). Trimming took off 5 bases at V and 3 bases at J, with 12 bases between the two ends. This CDR3 is CASSLTDTTDTQYF. In nucleotides, the CDR3 is TGTGCCAGCAGCCTCACGGATACGACAGATACGCAGTATTTT.